This TCR beta chain was captured by sequencing in a study of CD8 T cells in Susac syndrome. RNA, at about 0.45 to 1 ug, was reverse transcribed with random hexamers. Each CDR3 protein gets one entry after TCRdb re-called the immunoSEQ multiplex PCR reads with MiXCR. The sample gives around 130,000 distinct CDR3 sequences, 94% of which show up once; 0.095% to 0.1% is in the top ten. This TCR derives from a human donor in good health. Sequenced: CD4+ T cells from PBMCs.

CDR3 in DNA: TGTGCCAGCAAGCCCGGGACTAGCGGAAACAATGAGCAGTTCTTC. This gives the protein CASKPGTSGNNEQFF. The chain joins TRBV12-3 or TRBV12-4 to TRBJ2-1; 11 bases map to TRBD2. Trimming cost V 7 bases and J 5 bases; bases outside gene matches: 7. The CDR3 runs 15 residues.